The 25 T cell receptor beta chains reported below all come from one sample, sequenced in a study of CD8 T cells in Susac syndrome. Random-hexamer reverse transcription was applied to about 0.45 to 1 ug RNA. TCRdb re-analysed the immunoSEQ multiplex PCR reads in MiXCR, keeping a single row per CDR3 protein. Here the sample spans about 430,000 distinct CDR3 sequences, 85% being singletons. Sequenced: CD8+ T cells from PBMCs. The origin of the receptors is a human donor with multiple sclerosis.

Here the CDR3 DNA reads TGCAGTGCTAGCTATCAGGGTGGAAACACTGAAGCTTTCTTT. It encodes CSASYQGGNTEAFF. The J gene is TRBJ1-1, the V gene TRBV20-1; tentatively, D is TRBD1 (5 bases). Germline CDR1 and CDR2: DFQATT and SNEGSKA (reference sequence). The CDR3 sequence is 14 residues long. The V gene lost 3 bases and the J gene lost 2 bases, with 13 bases spanning the gap.

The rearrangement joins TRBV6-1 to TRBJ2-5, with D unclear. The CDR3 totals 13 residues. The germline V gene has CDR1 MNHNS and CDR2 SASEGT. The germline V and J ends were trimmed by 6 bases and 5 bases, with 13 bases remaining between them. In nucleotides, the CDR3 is TGTGCCAGCAGCCTACACGGGTGGGAGACCCAGTACTTC. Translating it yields CASSLHGWETQYF.

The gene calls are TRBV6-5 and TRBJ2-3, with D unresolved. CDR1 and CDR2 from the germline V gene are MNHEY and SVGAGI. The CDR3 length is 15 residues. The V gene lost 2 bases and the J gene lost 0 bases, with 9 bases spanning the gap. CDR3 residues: CASSYGTTSTDTQYF. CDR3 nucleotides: TGTGCCAGCAGTTACGGCACCACTAGCACAGATACGCAGTATTTT.

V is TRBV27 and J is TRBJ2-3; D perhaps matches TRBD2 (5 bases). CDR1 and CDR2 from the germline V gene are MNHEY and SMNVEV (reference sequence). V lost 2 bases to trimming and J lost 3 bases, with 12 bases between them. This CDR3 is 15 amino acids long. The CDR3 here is CASSLPGMGTDTQYF. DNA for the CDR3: TGTGCCAGCAGTTTACCGGGGATGGGAACAGATACGCAGTATTTT.

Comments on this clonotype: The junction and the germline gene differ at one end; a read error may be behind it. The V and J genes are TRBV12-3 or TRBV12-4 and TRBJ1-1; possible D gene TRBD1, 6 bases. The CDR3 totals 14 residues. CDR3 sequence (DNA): TGTGCCGGCAGTTTCCCGGGGGCGAACACCGAAGCTTTCTTT. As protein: CAGSFPGANTEAFF.

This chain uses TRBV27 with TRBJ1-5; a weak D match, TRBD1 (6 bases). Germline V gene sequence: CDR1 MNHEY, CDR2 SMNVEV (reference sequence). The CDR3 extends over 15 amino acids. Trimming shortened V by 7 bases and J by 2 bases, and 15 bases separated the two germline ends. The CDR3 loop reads CASTKTGFGNQPQHF. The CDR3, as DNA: TGTGCCAGCACCAAAACAGGGTTTGGCAATCAGCCCCAGCATTTT.

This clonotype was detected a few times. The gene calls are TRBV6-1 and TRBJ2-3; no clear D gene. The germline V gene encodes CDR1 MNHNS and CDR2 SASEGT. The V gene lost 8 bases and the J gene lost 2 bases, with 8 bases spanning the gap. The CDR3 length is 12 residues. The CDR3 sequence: CASGYTTDTQYF. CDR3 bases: TGTGCCAGCGGGTACACCACAGATACGCAGTATTTT.

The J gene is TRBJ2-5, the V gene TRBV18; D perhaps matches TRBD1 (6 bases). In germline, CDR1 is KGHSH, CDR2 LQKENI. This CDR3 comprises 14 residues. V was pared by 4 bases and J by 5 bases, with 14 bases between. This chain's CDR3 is CASSQPGHLETQYF. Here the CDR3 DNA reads TGTGCCAGCTCACAACCGGGACATTTGGAGACCCAGTACTTC.

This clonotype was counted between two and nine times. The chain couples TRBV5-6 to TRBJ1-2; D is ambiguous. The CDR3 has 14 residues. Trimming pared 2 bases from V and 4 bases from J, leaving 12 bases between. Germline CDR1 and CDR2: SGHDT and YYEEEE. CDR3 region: CASSFLRMGYGYTF. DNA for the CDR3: TGTGCCAGCAGCTTCCTCCGGATGGGCTATGGCTACACCTTC.

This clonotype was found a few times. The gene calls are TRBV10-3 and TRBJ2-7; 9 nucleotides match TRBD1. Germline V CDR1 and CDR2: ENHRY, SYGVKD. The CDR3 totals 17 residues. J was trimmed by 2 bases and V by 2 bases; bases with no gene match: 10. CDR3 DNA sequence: TGTGCCATCAGTGAGCGGAGCAGACAGGGGGTCCCCTACGAGCAGTACTTC. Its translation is CAISERSRQGVPYEQYF.

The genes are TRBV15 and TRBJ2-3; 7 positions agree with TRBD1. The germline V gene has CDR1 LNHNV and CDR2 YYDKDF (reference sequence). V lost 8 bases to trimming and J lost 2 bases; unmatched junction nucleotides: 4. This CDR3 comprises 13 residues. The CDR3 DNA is TGTGCCACCCGCGACAGGGCCACAGATACGCAGTATTTT. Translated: CATRDRATDTQYF.

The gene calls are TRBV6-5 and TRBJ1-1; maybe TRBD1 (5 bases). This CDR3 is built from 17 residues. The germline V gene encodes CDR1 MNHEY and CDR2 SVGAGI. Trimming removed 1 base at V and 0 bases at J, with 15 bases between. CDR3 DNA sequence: TGTGCCAGCAGTTACTTCGGGGCAGGCGGAATGAACACTGAAGCTTTCTTT. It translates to CASSYFGAGGMNTEAFF.

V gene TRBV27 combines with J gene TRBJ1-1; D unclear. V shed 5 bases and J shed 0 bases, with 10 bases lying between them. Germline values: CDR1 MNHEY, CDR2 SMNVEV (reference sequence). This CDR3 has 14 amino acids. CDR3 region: CASSPLGLNTEAFF. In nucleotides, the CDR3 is TGTGCCAGCAGTCCCCTGGGGTTGAACACTGAAGCTTTCTTT.

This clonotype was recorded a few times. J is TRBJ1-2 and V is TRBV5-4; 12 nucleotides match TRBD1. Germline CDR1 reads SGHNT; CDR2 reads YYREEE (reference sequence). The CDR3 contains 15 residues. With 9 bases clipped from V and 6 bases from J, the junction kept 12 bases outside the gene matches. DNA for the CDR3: TGTGCCATCCCACTCGGGACAGGGGGCGGCCATGGCTACACCTTC. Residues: CAIPLGTGGGHGYTF.

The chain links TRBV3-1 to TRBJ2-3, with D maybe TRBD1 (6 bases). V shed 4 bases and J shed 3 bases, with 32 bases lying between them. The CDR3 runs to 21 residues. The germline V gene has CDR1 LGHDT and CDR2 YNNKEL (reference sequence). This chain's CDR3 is CASSRPSPRQAGLVNTDTQYF. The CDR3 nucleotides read TGTGCCAGCAGCCGTCCGTCCCCCCGACAGGCTGGACTGGTAAATACAGATACGCAGTATTTT.

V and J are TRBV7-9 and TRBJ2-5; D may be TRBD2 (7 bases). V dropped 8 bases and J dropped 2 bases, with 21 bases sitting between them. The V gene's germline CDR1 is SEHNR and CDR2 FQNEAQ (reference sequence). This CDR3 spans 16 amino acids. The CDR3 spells CASQTGEGGRQETQYF. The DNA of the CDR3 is TGTGCCAGCCAAACCGGGGAGGGGGGCCGACAAGAGACCCAGTACTTC.

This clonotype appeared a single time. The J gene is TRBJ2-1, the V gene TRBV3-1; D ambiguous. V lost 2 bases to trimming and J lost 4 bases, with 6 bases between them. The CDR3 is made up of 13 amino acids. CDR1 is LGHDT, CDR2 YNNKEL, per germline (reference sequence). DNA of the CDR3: TGTGCCAGCAGCCAATATCTATACAATGAGCAGTTCTTC. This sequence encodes CASSQYLYNEQFF.

The CDR3 sequence is CASGFSTTDRTSEAFF. CDR3 nucleotide sequence: TGTGCTAGTGGTTTTTCAACAACCGACAGGACCTCAGAAGCTTTCTTT. This chain connects TRBV12-5 to TRBJ1-1, with TRBD1 as a possible D gene (6 bases). V lost 3 bases to trimming and J lost 8 bases, with 22 bases between them. Germline V gene data show CDR1 as LGHNT and CDR2 as FRNRAP. The CDR3 spans 16 residues.

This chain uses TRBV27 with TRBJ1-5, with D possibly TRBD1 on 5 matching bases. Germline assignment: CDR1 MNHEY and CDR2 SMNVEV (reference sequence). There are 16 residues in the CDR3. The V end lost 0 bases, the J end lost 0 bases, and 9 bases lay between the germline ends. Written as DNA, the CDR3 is TGTGCCAGCAGTTTATCAGGGGCCCCTAGCAATCAGCCCCAGCATTTT. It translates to CASSLSGAPSNQPQHF.

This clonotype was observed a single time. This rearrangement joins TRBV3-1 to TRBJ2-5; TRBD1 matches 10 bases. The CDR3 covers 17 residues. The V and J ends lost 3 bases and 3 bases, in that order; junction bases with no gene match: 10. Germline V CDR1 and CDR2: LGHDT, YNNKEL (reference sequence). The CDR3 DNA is TGTGCCAGCAGCCAGTTTTTTCCGGGACAGGGGAAAGAGACCCAGTACTTC. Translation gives CASSQFFPGQGKETQYF.

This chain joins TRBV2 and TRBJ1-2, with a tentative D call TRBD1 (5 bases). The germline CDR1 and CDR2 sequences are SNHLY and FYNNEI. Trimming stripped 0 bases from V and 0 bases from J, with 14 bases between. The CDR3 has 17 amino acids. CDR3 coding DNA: TGTGCCAGCAGTGAAGCGTTGTGGGCAGGGTCTAACTATGGCTACACCTTC. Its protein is CASSEALWAGSNYGYTF. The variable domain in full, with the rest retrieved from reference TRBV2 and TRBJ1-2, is EPEVTQTPSHQVTQMGQEVILRCVPISNHLYFYWYRQILGQKVEFLVSFYNNEISEKSEIFDDQFSVERPDGSNFTLKIRSTKLEDSAMYFCASSEALWAGSNYGYTFGSGTRLTVV.

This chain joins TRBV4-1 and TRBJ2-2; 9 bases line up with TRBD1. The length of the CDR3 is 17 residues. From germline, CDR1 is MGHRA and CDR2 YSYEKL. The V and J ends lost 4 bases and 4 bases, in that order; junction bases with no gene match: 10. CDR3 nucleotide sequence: TGCGCCAGCAGCCTCCTTGCCCGGACAGGGGTCACCGGGGAGCTGTTTTTT. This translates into CASSLLARTGVTGELFF.

This CDR3 reads CASSQLLAGDNEQFF. The CDR3 DNA reads TGCGCCAGCAGCCAATTACTAGCGGGGGACAATGAGCAGTTCTTC. The V call is TRBV4-1, the J call TRBJ2-1, with 11 bases matching TRBD2. Germline V gene sequence: CDR1 MGHRA, CDR2 YSYEKL. J gave up 5 bases and V 2 bases, and 2 bases lay outside the gene matches. The CDR3 is made up of 15 amino acids.

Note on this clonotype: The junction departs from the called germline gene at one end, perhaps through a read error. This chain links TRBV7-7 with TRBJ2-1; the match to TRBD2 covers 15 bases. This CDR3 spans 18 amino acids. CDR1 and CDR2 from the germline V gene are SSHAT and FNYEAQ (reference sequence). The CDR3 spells CASSRSLGLAGGNNEQFF. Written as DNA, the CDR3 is TGTGCTAGCAGCCGGAGCCTGGGACTAGCGGGAGGTAACAATGAGCAGTTCTTC.

CDR3 residues: CASIIPSAEQYF. The CDR3 DNA is TGCGCCAGCATCATCCCCTCGGCGGAGCAGTACTTC. The chain employs TRBV10-1 and TRBJ2-7, with no clear D. Trimming removed 7 bases at V and 7 bases at J, with 14 bases between. This CDR3 is built from 12 residues. Germline CDR1 reads WNHNN; CDR2 reads SYGVQD (reference sequence).